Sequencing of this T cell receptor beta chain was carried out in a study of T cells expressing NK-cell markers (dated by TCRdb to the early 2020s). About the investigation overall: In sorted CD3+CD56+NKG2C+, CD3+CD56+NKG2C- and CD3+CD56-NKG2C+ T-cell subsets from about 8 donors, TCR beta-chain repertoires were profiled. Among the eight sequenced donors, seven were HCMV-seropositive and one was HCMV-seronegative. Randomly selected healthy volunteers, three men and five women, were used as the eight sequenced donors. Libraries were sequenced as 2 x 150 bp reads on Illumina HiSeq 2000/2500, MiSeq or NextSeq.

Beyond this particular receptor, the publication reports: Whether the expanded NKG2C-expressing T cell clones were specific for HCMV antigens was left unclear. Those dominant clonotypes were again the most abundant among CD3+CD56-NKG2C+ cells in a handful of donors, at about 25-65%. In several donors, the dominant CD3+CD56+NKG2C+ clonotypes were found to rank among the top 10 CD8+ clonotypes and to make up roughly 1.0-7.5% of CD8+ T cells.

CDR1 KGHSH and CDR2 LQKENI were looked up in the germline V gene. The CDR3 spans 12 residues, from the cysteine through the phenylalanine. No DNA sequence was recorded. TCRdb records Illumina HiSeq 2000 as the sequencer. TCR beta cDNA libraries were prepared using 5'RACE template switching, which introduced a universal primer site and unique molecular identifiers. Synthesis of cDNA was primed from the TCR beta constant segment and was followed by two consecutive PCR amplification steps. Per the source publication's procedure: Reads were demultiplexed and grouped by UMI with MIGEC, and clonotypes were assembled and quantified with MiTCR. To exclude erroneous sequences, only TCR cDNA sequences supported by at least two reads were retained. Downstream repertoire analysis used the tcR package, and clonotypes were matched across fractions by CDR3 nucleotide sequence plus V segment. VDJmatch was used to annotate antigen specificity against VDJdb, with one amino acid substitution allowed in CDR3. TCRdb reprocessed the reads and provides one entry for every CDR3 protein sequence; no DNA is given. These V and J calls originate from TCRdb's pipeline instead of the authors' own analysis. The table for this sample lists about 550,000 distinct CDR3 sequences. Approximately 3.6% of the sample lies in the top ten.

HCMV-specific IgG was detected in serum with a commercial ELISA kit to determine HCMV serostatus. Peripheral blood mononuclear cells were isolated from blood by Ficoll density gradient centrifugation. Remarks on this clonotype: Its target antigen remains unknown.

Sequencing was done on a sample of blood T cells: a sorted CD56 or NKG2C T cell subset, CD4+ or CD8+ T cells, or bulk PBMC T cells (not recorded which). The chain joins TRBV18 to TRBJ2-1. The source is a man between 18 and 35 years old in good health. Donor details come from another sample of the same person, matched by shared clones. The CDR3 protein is CASSAVPAEQFF.